The 32 T cell receptor beta chains reported below all come from one sample, sequenced in a study of blood T cell repertoires in COVID-19. The method was immunoSEQ multiplex PCR; TCRdb's version includes in-frame clones alone and lacks a portion of them. The profile shows around 190,000 clones, roughly 89% of them singletons. Sequencing used PBMCs or T cells enriched from blood (not recorded which). The receptors derive from a woman in her 30s who had been exposed to COVID-19.

CDR3 DNA sequence: TGTGCCAGCAGCTCTAAGGTCTACCGGGAATCTCCCTACACCTTC. This encodes CASSSKVYRESPYTF. The chain combines TRBV7-2 with TRBJ1-2; D remains ambiguous. The CDR3 totals 15 residues. V was trimmed by 4 bases and J by 10 bases, leaving 22 bases between them. Per the germline V gene, CDR1 is SGHTA and CDR2 is FQGNSA.

V and J are TRBV9 and TRBJ2-7; 14 bases map to TRBD2. This CDR3 region has 17 residues. Germline assignment: CDR1 SGDLS and CDR2 YYNGEE. V lost 3 bases to trimming and J lost 4 bases; unmatched junction nucleotides: 9. This CDR3 reads CASSEKPGLAGAYEQYF. DNA of the CDR3: TGTGCCAGCAGCGAGAAACCGGGACTAGCGGGGGCGTACGAGCAGTACTTC. Full variable domain (outside the CDR3, taken from reference TRBV9 and TRBJ2-7): DSGVTQTPKHLITATGQRVTLRCSPRSGDLSVYWYQQSLDQGLQFLIQYYNGEERAKGNILERFSAQQFPDLHSELNLSSLELGDSALYFCASSEKPGLAGAYEQYFGPGTRLTVT.

This chain connects TRBV27 to TRBJ2-1, with D tentatively TRBD2 (6 bases). The CDR3 totals 13 residues. With 2 bases removed from V and 4 bases from J, the gap between germline ends came to 6 bases. Looked up from germline, CDR1 is MNHEY and CDR2 is SMNVEV (reference sequence). In DNA form, the CDR3 reads TGTGCCAGCAGTTTAGGGACTTACAATGAGCAGTTCTTC. Protein: CASSLGTYNEQFF.

The rearrangement joins TRBV3-1 (or the pseudogene TRBV3-2) to TRBJ1-1; the match to TRBD1 covers 8 bases. The trim removed 4 bases at V and 1 base at J, leaving 5 bases unmatched. Germline V gene lookup returns CDR1 LGHDT and CDR2 YNNKEL (reference sequence). The CDR3 length is 15 residues. CDR3 loop: CASSPRGQGNTEAFF. CDR3 DNA sequence: TGTGCCAGCAGCCCTCGAGGACAGGGGAACACTGAAGCTTTCTTT.

The chain has TRBV6-5 and TRBJ1-2; TRBD1 agrees at 8 bases. The CDR3 runs 15 residues. V was clipped by 5 bases and J by 5 bases; unmatched bases: 10. From germline, CDR1 is MNHEY and CDR2 SVGAGI. This CDR3 is CASSKTRDRQYGYTF. For the CDR3, the DNA is TGTGCCAGCAGTAAAACCCGGGACAGGCAATATGGCTACACCTTC.

This sequence joins TRBV29-1 and TRBJ2-5, with 8 bases that match TRBD2. Germline V gene lookup returns CDR1 SQVTM and CDR2 ANQGSEA. After removal of 3 bases from V and 6 bases from J, the junction contained 3 bases not matched to a gene. CDR3 size: 12 residues. The CDR3 DNA sequence: TGCAGCGTTGACGCGGGGGGAAAGACCCAGTACTTC. As protein: CSVDAGGKTQYF.

Here the CDR3 reads CASSYSLATLTYEQYF. In nucleotides, the CDR3 is TGTGCCAGCAGTTACTCCCTAGCGACCCTAACCTACGAGCAGTACTTC. This chain uses TRBV6-6 with TRBJ2-7; D may be TRBD2 (6 bases). This CDR3 is 16 amino acids long. V lost 0 bases, J lost 2 bases, and 14 bases lay in between. Germline CDR1 MNHNY, CDR2 SVGAGI (reference sequence).

The rearrangement joins TRBV6-5 to TRBJ2-1; 8 nucleotides align to TRBD1. Per the germline V gene, CDR1 is MNHEY and CDR2 is SVGAGI. V lost 4 bases and J lost 8; bases outside the gene matches: 10. The CDR3 runs 15 residues. The CDR3 sequence: CASSSLTGERDEQFF. DNA of the CDR3: TGTGCCAGCAGTTCACTGACAGGGGAGAGGGATGAGCAGTTCTTC.

The chain carries TRBV7-9 and TRBJ1-5, with D tentatively TRBD1 (5 bases). Germline V gene lookup returns CDR1 SEHNR and CDR2 FQNEAQ (reference sequence). This CDR3 has 14 amino acids. V was cut by 3 bases and J by 3 bases, with 9 bases left in between. The CDR3 reads CASSLAGFNQPQHF. The DNA of the CDR3 is TGTGCCAGCAGCTTGGCAGGGTTCAATCAGCCCCAGCATTTT.

The CDR3: CASRPSGGPITDTQYF. In DNA form, the CDR3 reads TGTGCCAGTAGGCCAAGCGGGGGACCCATCACAGATACGCAGTATTTT. This chain joins TRBV19 and TRBJ2-3; 8 bases line up with TRBD2. CDR1 is LNHDA, CDR2 SQIVND, per germline (reference sequence). V gave up 6 bases and J gave up 2 bases; unmatched junction bases: 10. The CDR3 loop spans 16 amino acids.

V usage is TRBV19 and J usage is TRBJ2-3; no definite D call. Germline V lookup: CDR1 LNHDA, CDR2 SQIVND (reference sequence). The ends were cut back, 3 bases at V and 6 bases at J, with 10 bases in the middle. CDR3 length equals 13 residues. Written as DNA, the CDR3 is TGTGCCAGTAGTATTCTATGGTTTGATACGCAGTATTTT. It encodes CASSILWFDTQYF.

The gene calls are TRBV6-5 and TRBJ1-6; D may be TRBD1 (6 bases). Germline assignment: CDR1 MNHEY and CDR2 SVGAGI. V lost 7 bases and J 7 bases, leaving 17 bases between the germline ends. The CDR3 consists of 15 residues. This CDR3 is CASTGQKKPNSPLHF. CDR3 DNA: TGTGCCAGCACCGGACAGAAAAAACCAAATTCACCCCTCCACTTT.

This clone turned up a few times. The chain carries TRBV5-1 and TRBJ1-1, with no clear D. This CDR3 region has 14 residues. Germline V gene data show CDR1 as SGHRS and CDR2 as YFSETQ. V lost 4 bases and J 1 base, leaving 11 bases between the germline ends. The CDR3 DNA sequence: TGCGCCAGCAGCGTGACACACGCGAACACTGAAGCTTTCTTT. Translated: CASSVTHANTEAFF.

The rearrangement uses TRBV3-1 (or the pseudogene TRBV3-2) and TRBJ2-2, with TRBD1 matching over 8 bases. This CDR3 spans 15 amino acids. From germline, CDR1 is LGHDT and CDR2 YNNKEL (reference sequence). The J segment lost 4 bases and the V segment lost 4 bases, leaving 5 bases of the junction unmatched. CDR3 bases: TGTGCCAGCAGCCTAACAGGGGGAGGCACCGGGGAGCTGTTTTTT. Translating gives CASSLTGGGTGELFF.

There are a few counts of this clone. The chain is built from TRBV5-5 and TRBJ2-1; TRBD1 aligns across 9 bases. Germline CDR1 SGHKS, CDR2 YYEKEE (reference sequence). There are 15 residues in the CDR3. V lost 4 bases, J lost 4 bases, and 6 bases stayed unmatched. The CDR3 spells CASSREGTGYNEQFF. DNA of the CDR3: TGTGCCAGCAGCCGCGAAGGGACAGGGTACAATGAGCAGTTCTTC.

The gene calls are TRBV6-5 and TRBJ1-1; 8 positions match TRBD1. CDR1 MNHEY and CDR2 SVGAGI come from the germline V gene. V gave up 8 bases and J gave up 7 bases; unmatched junction bases: 12. The CDR3 length is 14 residues. This chain's CDR3 is CASLEWGQEDEAFF. In DNA form, the CDR3 reads TGTGCCAGCTTGGAATGGGGACAGGAAGATGAAGCTTTCTTT.

The chain combines TRBV5-1 with TRBJ2-1; 8 nucleotides match TRBD2. The germline CDR1 and CDR2 sequences are SGHRS and YFSETQ. V trimming: 3 bases; J trimming: 5 bases; junction bases outside the gene matches: 7. The CDR3 consists of 15 residues. The CDR3 DNA is TGCGCCAGCAGCTCTCGTGTAGCGGGGAACAATGAGCAGTTCTTC. Encoded protein: CASSSRVAGNNEQFF.

The chain combines TRBV7-9 with TRBJ2-5; D is unresolved. The CDR3 is 12 amino acids. V shed 5 bases and J shed 2 bases, with 6 bases lying between them. Germline V gene sequence: CDR1 SEHNR, CDR2 FQNEAQ (reference sequence). CDR3 coding DNA: TGTGCCAGCAGCCCTCCGCAAGAGACCCAGTACTTC. Protein product: CASSPPQETQYF.

This chain connects TRBV4-1 to TRBJ2-7; TRBD1 aligns across 8 bases. The CDR3 runs to 15 residues. Germline-derived CDR1 and CDR2 are MGHRA and YSYEKL. Trimming cost V 2 bases and J 2 bases; bases outside gene matches: 5. For the CDR3, the DNA is TGCGCCAGCAGCCAATATCAGGACAGGGCCTACGAGCAGTACTTC. Its translation: CASSQYQDRAYEQYF.

V gene TRBV18 combines with J gene TRBJ2-5; 11 nucleotides line up with TRBD2. Germline CDR1 reads KGHSH; CDR2 reads LQKENI. J gave up 7 bases and V 3 bases, and 13 bases lay outside the gene matches. This CDR3 spans 17 amino acids. CDR3 DNA: TGTGCCAGCTCACCGGCGACTAGCGGGGCCCCCGGGGGGACCCAGTACTTC. The encoded protein is CASSPATSGAPGGTQYF.

The chain couples TRBV7-2 to TRBJ1-4; 9 bases match TRBD1. Germline V gene lookup returns CDR1 SGHTA and CDR2 FQGNSA. The CDR3 runs 15 residues. V dropped 3 bases and J dropped 5; count of bases not matched to a gene: 4. The CDR3, as DNA: TGTGCCAGCAGCTTTAACAGGGGGCTAAATGAAAAACTGTTTTTT. Translation gives CASSFNRGLNEKLFF.

The chain's CDR3 is CAISDITAAPRSEQYF. For the CDR3, the DNA is TGTGCCATCAGTGATATCACGGCGGCACCCAGAAGTGAGCAGTACTTC. This sequence joins TRBV10-3 and TRBJ2-7; D is uncertain. CDR1 and CDR2 from the germline V gene are ENHRY and SYGVKD. This CDR3 comprises 16 residues. V was trimmed by 3 bases and J by 7 bases, leaving 22 bases between them.

V is TRBV25-1 and J is TRBJ1-2; 7 positions agree with TRBD1. This CDR3 is 17 amino acids long. V shed 1 base and J 8 bases; nucleotides not matched to a gene: 16. CDR1 MGHDK and CDR2 SYGVNS come from the germline V gene. CDR3 sequence reads: CASSEFQGEQSPRGYTF. The CDR3 bases are TGTGCCAGCAGTGAATTCCAGGGGGAACAGTCACCTAGGGGCTACACCTTC.

This rearrangement joins TRBV2 to TRBJ2-2, with D unclear. The germline gives CDR1 SNHLY, CDR2 FYNNEI. The V end lost 7 bases, the J end lost 0 bases, and 6 bases lay between the germline ends. The CDR3 runs 13 residues. DNA of the CDR3: TGTGCCAGCACTACCACGAACACCGGGGAGCTGTTTTTT. Translating it yields CASTTTNTGELFF.

The chain links TRBV19 to TRBJ1-4, with a weak D call TRBD1 (5 bases). Trimming took 5 bases from V and 0 from J, leaving 10 bases between them. The CDR3 has 15 residues. Germline V CDR1 and CDR2: LNHDA, SQIVND (reference sequence). This chain's CDR3 is CASSLTGSTNEKLFF. The CDR3 coding sequence is TGTGCCAGTAGTTTAACAGGTTCAACTAATGAAAAACTGTTTTTT.

The chain joins TRBV11-2 to TRBJ1-2, with TRBD1 as a possible D gene (5 bases). V was shortened by 6 bases and J by 7 bases, with 18 bases between the two germline ends. This CDR3 is 14 amino acids long. Germline V gives CDR1 SGHAT, CDR2 FQNNGV. CDR3 sequence (DNA): TGTGCCAGCAGTCCTGTTAGGGGCATGATTGGCTACACCTTC. This encodes CASSPVRGMIGYTF.

In its sample, this clone was seen once. DNA of the CDR3: TGTGCCAGCGTCCCGATTTCACAGGGTGGAGGCTACACCTTC. Protein product: CASVPISQGGGYTF. The J gene is TRBJ1-2, the V gene TRBV6-5; a weak D match, TRBD1 (6 bases). V was trimmed by 8 bases and J by 8 bases, leaving 21 bases between them. Germline lookup yields CDR1 MNHEY and CDR2 SVGAGI. The CDR3 spans 14 residues.

The chain couples TRBV2 to TRBJ1-2; 8 nucleotides align to TRBD1. Germline CDR1 SNHLY, CDR2 FYNNEI. The CDR3 extends over 13 amino acids. V shed 5 bases, J shed 8 bases, and the junction held 7 bases outside the gene matches. DNA of the CDR3: TGTGCCAGCAGTATGGACAGGGAGGGGGGCTACACCTTC. Its translation is CASSMDREGGYTF.

Only one count was recorded for this clone. The chain has TRBV4-1 and TRBJ1-1, with 9 bases fitting TRBD1. Germline lookup yields CDR1 MGHRA and CDR2 YSYEKL. Trimming at V came to 0 bases and at J to 6 bases, leaving 5 bases not matched to a gene. The CDR3 covers 15 residues. The CDR3 loop is CASSQERGQGAEAFF. The DNA for the CDR3 is TGCGCCAGCAGCCAAGAACGGGGACAGGGCGCTGAAGCTTTCTTT.

This clone was detected once. The rearrangement joins TRBV24-1 to TRBJ1-1; D ambiguous. CDR3 length equals 17 residues. V shed 6 bases and J shed 5 bases, with 24 bases lying between them. The germline gives CDR1 KGHDR, CDR2 SFDVKD. The CDR3 spells CATSREIRGRGMTEAFF. DNA of the CDR3: TGTGCCACCAGTAGAGAGATAAGAGGGAGAGGGATGACTGAAGCTTTCTTT.

Here the CDR3 DNA reads TGTGCCAGTAGTCCCGGGGGGTGGCAGCCCCAGCATTTT. Translated, it gives CASSPGGWQPQHF. V and J are TRBV19 and TRBJ1-5, with D tentatively TRBD1 (5 bases). Germline assignment: CDR1 LNHDA and CDR2 SQIVND (reference sequence). The V and J ends lost 5 bases and 7 bases respectively, with 12 bases between them. This CDR3 has 13 amino acids.

The V gene is TRBV30, the J gene TRBJ1-2; D possibly corresponds to TRBD1 (6 bases). Looked up from germline, CDR1 is GTSNPN and CDR2 is SVGIG (reference sequence). There are 12 residues in the CDR3. The germline V and J ends were trimmed by 4 bases and 8 bases, with 14 bases remaining between them. The CDR3 coding sequence is TGTGCCTGGAACACAGGGCTAAACGGCTACACCTTC. The encoded protein is CAWNTGLNGYTF.